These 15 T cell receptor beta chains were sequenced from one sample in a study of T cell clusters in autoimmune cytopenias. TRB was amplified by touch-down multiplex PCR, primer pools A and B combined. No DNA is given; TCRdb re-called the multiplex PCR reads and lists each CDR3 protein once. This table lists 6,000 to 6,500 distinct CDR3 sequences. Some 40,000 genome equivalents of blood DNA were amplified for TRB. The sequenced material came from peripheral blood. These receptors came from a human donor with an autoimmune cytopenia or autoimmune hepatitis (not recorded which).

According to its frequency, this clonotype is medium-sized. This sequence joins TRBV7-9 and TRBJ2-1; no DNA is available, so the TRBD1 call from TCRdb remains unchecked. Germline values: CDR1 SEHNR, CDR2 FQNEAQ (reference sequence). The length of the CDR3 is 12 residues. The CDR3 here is CASSLMGDEQFF.

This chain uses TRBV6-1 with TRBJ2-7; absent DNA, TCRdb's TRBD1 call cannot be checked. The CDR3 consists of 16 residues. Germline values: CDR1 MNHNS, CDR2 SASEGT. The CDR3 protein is CASSKGQGYGSYEQYF.

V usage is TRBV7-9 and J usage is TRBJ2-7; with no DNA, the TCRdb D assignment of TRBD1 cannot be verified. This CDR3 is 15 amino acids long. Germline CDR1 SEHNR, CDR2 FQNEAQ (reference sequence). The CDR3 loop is CASSSDRDLSYEQYF.

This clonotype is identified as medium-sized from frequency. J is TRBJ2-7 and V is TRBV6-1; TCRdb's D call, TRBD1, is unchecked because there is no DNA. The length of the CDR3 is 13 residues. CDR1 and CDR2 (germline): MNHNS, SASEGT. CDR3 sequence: CASKGQGTYEQYF.

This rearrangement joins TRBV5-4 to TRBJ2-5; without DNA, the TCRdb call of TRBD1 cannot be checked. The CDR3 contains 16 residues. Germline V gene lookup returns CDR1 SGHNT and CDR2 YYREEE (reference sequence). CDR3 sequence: CASSFLSGGVRETQYF. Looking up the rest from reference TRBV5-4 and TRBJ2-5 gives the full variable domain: ETGVTQSPTHLIKTRGQQVTLRCSSQSGHNTVSWYQQALGQGPQFIFQYYREEENGRGNFPPRFSGLQFPNYSSELNVNALELDDSALYLCASSFLSGGVRETQYFGPGTRLLVL.

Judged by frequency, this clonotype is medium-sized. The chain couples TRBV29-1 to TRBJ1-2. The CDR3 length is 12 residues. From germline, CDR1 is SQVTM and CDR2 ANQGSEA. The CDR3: CSVDRFNYGYTF.

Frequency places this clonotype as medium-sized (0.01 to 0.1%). The CDR3 spells CASSPPGQGNTIYF. The chain links TRBV6-5 to TRBJ1-3; TCRdb's assignment of TRBD1 cannot be checked, as there is no DNA. This CDR3 contains 14 residues. The germline CDR1 and CDR2 sequences are MNHEY and SVGAGI.

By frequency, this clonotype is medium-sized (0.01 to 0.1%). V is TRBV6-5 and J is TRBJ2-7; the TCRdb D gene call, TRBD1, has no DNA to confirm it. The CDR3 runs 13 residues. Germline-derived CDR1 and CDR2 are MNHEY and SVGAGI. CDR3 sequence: CASRYGPGYEQYF.

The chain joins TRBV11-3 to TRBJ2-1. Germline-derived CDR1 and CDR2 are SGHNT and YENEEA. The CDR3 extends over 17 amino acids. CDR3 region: CASSLMAYDMHYNEQFF.

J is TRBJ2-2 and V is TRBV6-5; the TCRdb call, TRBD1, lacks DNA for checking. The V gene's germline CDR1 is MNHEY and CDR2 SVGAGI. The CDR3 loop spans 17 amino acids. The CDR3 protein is CASSPLGRQANTGELFF.

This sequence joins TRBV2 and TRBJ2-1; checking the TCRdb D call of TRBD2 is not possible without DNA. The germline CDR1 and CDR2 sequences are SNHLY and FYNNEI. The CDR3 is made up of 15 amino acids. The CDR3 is CASTGLAVAAHEQFF.

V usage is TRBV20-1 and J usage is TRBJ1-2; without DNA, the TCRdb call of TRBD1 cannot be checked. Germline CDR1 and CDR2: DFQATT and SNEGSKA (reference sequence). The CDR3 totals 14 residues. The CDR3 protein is CSAKGQGGGYGYTF.

The chain's CDR3 is CASSPTGANYGYTF. The chain joins TRBV14 to TRBJ1-2; the TCRdb call, TRBD1, lacks DNA for checking. The CDR3 runs to 14 residues. CDR1 and CDR2 (germline): SGHDN, FVKESK. The variable domain in full, with the rest retrieved from reference TRBV14 and TRBJ1-2, is EAGVTQFPSHSVIEKGQTVTLRCDPISGHDNLYWYRRVMGKEIKFLLHFVKESKQDESGMPNNRFLAERTGGTYSTLKVQPAELEDSGVYFCASSPTGANYGYTFGSGTRLTVV.

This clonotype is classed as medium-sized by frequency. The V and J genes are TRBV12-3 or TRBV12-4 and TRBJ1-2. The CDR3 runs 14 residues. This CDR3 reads CASSFGDSLYGYTF.

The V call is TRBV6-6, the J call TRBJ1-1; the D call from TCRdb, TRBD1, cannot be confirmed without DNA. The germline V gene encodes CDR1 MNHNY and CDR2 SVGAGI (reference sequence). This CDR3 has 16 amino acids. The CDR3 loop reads CASTPLGRGRETEAFF.